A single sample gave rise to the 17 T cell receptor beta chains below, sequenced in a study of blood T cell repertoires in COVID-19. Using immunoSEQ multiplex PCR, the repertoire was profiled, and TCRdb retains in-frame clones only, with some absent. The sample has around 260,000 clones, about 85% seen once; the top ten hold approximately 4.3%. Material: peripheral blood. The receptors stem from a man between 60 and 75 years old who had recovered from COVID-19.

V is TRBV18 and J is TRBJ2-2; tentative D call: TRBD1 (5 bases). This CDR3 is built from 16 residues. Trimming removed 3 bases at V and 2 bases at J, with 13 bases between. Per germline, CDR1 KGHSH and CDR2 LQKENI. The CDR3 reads CASSPQGAPNTGELFF. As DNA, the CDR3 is TGTGCCAGCTCACCCCAGGGTGCCCCCAACACCGGGGAGCTGTTTTTT.

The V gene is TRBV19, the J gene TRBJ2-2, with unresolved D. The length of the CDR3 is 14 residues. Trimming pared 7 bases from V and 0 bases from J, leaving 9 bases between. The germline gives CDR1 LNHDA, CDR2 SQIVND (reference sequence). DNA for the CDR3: TGTGCCAGTAAAACAGCCACGAACACCGGGGAGCTGTTTTTT. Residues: CASKTATNTGELFF.

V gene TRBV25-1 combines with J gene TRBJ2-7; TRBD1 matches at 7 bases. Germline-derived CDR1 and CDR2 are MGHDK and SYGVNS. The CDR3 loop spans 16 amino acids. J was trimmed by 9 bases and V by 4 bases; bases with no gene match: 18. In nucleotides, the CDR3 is TGTGCCAGCAGTGGAGGGGGCCGGGACAGCAGTTCCGGGCAGTACTTC. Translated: CASSGGGRDSSSGQYF.

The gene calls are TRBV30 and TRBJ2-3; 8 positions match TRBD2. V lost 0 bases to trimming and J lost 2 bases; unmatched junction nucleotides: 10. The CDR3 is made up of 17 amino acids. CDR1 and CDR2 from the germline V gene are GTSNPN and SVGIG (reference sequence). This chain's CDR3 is CAWSVRRGVFHTDTQYF. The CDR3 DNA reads TGTGCCTGGAGTGTAAGGCGGGGGGTCTTCCACACAGATACGCAGTATTTT. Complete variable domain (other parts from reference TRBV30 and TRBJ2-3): SQTIHQWPATLVQPVGSPLSLECTVEGTSNPNLYWYRQAAGRGLQLLFYSVGIGQISSEVPQNLSASRPQDRQFILSSKKLLLSDSGFYLCAWSVRRGVFHTDTQYFGPGTRLTVL.

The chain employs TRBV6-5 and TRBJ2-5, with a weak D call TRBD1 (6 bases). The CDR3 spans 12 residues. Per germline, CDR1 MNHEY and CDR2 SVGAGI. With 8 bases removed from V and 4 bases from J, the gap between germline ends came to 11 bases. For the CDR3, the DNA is TGTGCCAGCGTGGGGGCTGGAGAGACCCAGTACTTC. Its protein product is CASVGAGETQYF.

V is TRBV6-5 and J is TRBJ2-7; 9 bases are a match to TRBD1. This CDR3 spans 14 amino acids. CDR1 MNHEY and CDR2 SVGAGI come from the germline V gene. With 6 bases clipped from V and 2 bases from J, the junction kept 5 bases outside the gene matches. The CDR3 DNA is TGTGCCAGCAGCCCAACAGGGGGCACCTACGAGCAGTACTTC. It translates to CASSPTGGTYEQYF.

This chain's CDR3 is CASSPPSVAESQFF. The CDR3 DNA sequence: TGTGCCAGCTCACCACCTTCGGTTGCCGAGAGTCAGTTCTTC. The rearrangement uses TRBV18 and TRBJ2-1; D ambiguous. The germline V gene encodes CDR1 KGHSH and CDR2 LQKENI. The CDR3 contains 14 residues. V lost 0 bases to trimming and J lost 13 bases, with 16 bases between them.

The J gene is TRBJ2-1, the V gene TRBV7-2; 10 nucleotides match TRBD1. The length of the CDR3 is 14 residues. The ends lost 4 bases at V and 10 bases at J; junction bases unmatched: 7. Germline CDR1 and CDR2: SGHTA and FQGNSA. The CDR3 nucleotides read TGTGCCAGCAGCTCCCCCGACAGGGGGCGAGAGCAGTTCTTC. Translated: CASSSPDRGREQFF. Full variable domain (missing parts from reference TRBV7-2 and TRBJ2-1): GAGVSQSPSNKVTEKGKDVELRCDPISGHTALYWYRQSLGQGLEFLIYFQGNSAPDKSGLPSDRFSAERTGGSVSTLTIQRTQQEDSAVYLCASSSPDRGREQFFGPGTRLTVL.

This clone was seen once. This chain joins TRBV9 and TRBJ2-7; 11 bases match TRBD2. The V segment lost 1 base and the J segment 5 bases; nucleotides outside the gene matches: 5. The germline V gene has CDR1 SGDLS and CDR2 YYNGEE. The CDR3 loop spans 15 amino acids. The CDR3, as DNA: TGTGCCAGCAGCGTAACTAGCGGGGGTTATAACGAGCAGTACTTC. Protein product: CASSVTSGGYNEQYF.

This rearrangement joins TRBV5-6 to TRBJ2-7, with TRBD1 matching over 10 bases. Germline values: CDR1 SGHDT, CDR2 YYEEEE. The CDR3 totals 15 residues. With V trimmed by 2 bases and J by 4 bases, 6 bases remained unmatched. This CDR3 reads CASSFPGQGLYEQYF. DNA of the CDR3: TGTGCCAGCAGCTTTCCGGGACAGGGGCTATACGAGCAGTACTTC.

CDR3 residues: CASSEENSDTQYF. The CDR3 coding sequence is TGTGCCAGCAGTGAAGAAAACTCGGATACGCAGTATTTT. V and J are TRBV2 and TRBJ2-3; D remains ambiguous. Germline-derived CDR1 and CDR2 are SNHLY and FYNNEI. Trimming removed 1 base at V and 6 bases at J, with 8 bases between. CDR3 length: 13 amino acids.

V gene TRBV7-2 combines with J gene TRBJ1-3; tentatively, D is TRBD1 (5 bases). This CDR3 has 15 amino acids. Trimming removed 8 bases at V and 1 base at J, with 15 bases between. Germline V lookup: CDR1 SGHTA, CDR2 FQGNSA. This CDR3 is CASAPGGGSGNTIYF. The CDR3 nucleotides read TGTGCCAGCGCCCCCGGTGGGGGGTCTGGAAACACCATATATTTT.

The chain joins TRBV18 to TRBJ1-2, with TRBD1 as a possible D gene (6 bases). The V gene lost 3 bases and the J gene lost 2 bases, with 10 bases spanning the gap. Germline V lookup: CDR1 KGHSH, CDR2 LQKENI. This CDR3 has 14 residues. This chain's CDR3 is CASSPTGQNYGYTF. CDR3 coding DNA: TGTGCCAGCTCACCTACTGGACAGAACTATGGCTACACCTTC.

The CDR3 loop reads CASSPGQVDGYTF. CDR3 bases: TGTGCCAGCAGCCCGGGACAGGTGGATGGCTACACCTTC. The rearrangement uses TRBV7-3 and TRBJ1-2, with 8 bases identical to TRBD1. V lost 5 bases and J lost 6; bases outside the gene matches: 5. Germline values: CDR1 SGHTA, CDR2 FQGTGA. The CDR3 has 13 amino acids.

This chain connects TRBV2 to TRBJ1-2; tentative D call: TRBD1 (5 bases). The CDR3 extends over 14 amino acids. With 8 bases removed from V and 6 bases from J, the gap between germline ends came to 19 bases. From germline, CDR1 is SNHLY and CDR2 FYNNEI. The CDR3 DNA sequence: TGTGCCAGCCCCCAGGGTGGCCGCATTGATGGCTACACCTTC. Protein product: CASPQGGRIDGYTF.

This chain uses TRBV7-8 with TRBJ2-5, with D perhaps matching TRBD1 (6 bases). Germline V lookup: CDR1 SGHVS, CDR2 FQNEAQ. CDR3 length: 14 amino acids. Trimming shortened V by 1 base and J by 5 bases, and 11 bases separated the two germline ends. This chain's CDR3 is CASSLGDRRETQYF. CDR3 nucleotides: TGTGCCAGCAGCTTAGGAGACAGGCGGGAGACCCAGTACTTC.

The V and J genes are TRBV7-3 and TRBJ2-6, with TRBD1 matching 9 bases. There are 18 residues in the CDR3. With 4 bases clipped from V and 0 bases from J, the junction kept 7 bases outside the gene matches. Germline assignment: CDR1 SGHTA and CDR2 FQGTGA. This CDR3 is CASSSTGGLSSGANVLTF. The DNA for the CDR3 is TGTGCCAGCAGCTCCACAGGGGGCCTTAGCTCTGGGGCCAACGTCCTGACTTTC.